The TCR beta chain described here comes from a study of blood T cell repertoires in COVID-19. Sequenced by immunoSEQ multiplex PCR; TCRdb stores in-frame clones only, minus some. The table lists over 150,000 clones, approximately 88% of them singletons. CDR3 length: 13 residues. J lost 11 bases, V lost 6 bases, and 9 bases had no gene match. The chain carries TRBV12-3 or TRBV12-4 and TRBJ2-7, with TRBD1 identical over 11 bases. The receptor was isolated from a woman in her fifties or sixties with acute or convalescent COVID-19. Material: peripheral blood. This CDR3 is CASSRRDRGMKYF. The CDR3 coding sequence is TGTGCCAGCAGCCGCCGGGACAGGGGGATGAAGTACTTC.